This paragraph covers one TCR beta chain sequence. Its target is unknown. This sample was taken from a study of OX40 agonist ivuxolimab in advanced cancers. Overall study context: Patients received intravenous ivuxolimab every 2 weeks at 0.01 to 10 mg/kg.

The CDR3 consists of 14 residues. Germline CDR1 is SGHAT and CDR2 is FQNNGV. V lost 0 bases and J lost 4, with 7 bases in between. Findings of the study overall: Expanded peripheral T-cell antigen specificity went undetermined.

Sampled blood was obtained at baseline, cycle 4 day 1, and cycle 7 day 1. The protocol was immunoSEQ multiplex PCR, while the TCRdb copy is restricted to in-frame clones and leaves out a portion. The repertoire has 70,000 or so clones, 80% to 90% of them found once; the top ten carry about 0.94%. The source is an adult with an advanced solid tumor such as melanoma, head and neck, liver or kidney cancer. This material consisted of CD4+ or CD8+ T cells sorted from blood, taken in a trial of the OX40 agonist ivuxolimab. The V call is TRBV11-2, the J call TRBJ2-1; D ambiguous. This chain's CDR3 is CASSLDTSYNEQFF. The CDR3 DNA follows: TGTGCCAGCAGCTTAGATACCAGTTACAATGAGCAGTTCTTC.